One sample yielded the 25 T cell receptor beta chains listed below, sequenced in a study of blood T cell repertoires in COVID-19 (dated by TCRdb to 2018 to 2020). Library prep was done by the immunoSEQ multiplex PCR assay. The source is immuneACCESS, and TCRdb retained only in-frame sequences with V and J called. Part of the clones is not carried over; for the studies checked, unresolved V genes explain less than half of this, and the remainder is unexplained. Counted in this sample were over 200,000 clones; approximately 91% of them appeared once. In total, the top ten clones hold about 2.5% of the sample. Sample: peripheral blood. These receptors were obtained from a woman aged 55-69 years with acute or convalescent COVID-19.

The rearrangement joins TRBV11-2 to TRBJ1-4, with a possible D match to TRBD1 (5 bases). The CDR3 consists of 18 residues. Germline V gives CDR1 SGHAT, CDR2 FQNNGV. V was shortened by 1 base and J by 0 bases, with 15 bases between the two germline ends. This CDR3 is CASSLGQGPMATNEKLFF. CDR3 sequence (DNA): TGTGCCAGCAGCTTAGGTCAGGGCCCCATGGCAACTAATGAAAAACTGTTTTTT.

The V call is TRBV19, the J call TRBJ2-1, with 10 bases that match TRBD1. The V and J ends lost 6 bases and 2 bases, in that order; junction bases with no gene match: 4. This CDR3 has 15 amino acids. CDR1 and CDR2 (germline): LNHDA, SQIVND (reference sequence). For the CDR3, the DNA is TGTGCCAGTAGAAAGGGACAGGGGCCCTACAATGAGCAGTTCTTC. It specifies CASRKGQGPYNEQFF.

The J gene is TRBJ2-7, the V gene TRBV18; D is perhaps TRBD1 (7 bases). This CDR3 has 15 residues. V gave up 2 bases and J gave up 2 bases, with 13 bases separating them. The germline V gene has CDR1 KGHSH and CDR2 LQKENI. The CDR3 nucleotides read TGTGCCAGCTCACCAACCTCAGGGGGGCCCTACGAGCAGTACTTC. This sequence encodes CASSPTSGGPYEQYF.

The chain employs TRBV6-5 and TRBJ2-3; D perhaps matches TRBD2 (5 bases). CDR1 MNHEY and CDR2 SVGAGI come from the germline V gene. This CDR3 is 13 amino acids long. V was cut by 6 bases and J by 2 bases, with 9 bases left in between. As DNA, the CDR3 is TGTGCCAGCAGCCCGGGATTCACAGATACGCAGTATTTT. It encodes CASSPGFTDTQYF.

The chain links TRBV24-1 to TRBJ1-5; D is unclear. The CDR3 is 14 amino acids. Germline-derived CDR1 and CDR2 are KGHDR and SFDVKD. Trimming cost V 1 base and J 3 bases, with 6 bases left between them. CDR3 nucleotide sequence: TGTGCCACCAGTGATTTTACAAACAATCAGCCCCAGCATTTT. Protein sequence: CATSDFTNNQPQHF.

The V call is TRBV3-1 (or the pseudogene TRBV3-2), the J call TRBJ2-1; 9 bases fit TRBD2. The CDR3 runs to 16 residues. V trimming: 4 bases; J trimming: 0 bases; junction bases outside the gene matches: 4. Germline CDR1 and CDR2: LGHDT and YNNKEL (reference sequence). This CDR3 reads CASSPRGGYSYNEQFF. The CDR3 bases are TGTGCCAGCAGCCCGCGGGGGGGATACTCCTACAATGAGCAGTTCTTC.

The CDR3 DNA reads as TGCGCCAGCAGTGGGACAGTCGAACTGGGCACTGAAGCTTTCTTT. Encoded protein: CASSGTVELGTEAFF. The genes are TRBV10-1 and TRBJ1-1; possibly TRBD1 for D (6 bases). Germline lookup yields CDR1 WNHNN and CDR2 SYGVQD (reference sequence). The CDR3 runs 15 residues. V lost 4 bases to trimming and J lost 4 bases, with 16 bases between them.

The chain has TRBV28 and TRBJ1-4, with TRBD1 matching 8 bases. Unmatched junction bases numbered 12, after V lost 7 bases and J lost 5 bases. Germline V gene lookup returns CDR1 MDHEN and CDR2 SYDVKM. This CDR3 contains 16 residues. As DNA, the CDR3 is TGTGCCAGCAACCCTTACAGGGGGAACAGAAATGAAAAACTGTTTTTT. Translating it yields CASNPYRGNRNEKLFF.

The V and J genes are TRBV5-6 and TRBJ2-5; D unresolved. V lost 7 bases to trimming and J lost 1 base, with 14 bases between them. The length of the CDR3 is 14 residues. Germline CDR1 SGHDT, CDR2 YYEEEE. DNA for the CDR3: TGTGCCAGCTCTACTCGGAGTTTCCAAGAGACCCAGTACTTC. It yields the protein CASSTRSFQETQYF.

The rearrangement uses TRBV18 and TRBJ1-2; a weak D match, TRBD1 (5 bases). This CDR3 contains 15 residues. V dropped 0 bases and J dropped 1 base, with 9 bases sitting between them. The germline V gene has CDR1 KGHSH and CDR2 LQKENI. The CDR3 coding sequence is TGTGCCAGCTCACCACCGACAGAGCATAACTATGGCTACACCTTC. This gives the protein CASSPPTEHNYGYTF.

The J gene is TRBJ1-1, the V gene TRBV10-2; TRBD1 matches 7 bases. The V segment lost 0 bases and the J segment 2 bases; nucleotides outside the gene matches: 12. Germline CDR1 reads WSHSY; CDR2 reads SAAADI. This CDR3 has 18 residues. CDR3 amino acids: CASSESWASGGRNTEAFF. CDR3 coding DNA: TGCGCCAGCAGTGAGTCTTGGGCGTCAGGGGGTCGTAACACTGAAGCTTTCTTT.

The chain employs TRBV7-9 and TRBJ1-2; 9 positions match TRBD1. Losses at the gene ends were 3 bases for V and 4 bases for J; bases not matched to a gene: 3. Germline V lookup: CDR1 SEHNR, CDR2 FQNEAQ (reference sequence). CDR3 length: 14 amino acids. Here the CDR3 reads CASSLGQGSYGYTF. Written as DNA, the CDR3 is TGTGCCAGCAGCTTGGGACAGGGAAGCTATGGCTACACCTTC.

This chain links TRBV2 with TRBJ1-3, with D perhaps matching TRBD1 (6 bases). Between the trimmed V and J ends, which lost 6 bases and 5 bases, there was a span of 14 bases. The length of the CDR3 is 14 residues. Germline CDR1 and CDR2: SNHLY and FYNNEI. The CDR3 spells CASSIYRERNTIYF. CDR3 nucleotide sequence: TGTGCCAGCAGCATATACAGGGAGCGAAACACCATATATTTT.

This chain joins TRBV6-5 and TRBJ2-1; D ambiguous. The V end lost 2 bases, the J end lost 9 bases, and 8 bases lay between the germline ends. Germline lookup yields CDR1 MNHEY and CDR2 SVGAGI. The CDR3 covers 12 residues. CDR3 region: CASSYGESEQFF. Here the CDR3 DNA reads TGTGCCAGCAGTTACGGAGAGAGTGAGCAGTTCTTC.

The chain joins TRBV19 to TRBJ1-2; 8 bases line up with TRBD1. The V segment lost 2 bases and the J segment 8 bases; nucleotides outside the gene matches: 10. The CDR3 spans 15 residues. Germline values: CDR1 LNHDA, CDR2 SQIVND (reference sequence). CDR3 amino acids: CASSISNDRGGGYTF. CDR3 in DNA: TGTGCCAGTAGTATATCCAACGACAGGGGCGGAGGCTACACCTTC.

DNA for the CDR3: TGTGCCAGCAGCGTAGATCGGGGGGGCATGGTCGGAGATACGCAGTATTTT. This sequence encodes CASSVDRGGMVGDTQYF. The V call is TRBV9, the J call TRBJ2-3; TRBD2 matches at 8 bases. This CDR3 has 17 amino acids. CDR1 and CDR2 (germline): SGDLS, YYNGEE. Trimming removed 0 bases from V and 5 bases from J; junction bases left unmatched: 11.

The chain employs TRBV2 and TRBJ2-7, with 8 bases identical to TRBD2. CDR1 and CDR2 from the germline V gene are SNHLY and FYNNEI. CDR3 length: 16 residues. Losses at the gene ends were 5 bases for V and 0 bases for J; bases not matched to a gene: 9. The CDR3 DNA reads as TGTGCCAGCAGTCGCCGTAGCGGGGCTGGCTCCTACGAGCAGTACTTC. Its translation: CASSRRSGAGSYEQYF.

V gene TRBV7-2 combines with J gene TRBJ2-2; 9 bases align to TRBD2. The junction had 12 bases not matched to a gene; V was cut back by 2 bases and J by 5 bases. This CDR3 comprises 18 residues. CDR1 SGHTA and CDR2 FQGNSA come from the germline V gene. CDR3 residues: CASSLTFGGRALTGELFF. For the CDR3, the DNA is TGTGCCAGCAGCTTAACGTTTGGCGGGAGGGCCTTGACCGGGGAGCTGTTTTTT.

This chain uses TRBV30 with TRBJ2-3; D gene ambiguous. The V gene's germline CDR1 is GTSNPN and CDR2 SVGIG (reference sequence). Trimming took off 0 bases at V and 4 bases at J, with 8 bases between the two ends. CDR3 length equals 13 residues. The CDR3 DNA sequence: TGTGCCTGGAGTGTACATGACTCAGATACGCAGTATTTT. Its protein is CAWSVHDSDTQYF.

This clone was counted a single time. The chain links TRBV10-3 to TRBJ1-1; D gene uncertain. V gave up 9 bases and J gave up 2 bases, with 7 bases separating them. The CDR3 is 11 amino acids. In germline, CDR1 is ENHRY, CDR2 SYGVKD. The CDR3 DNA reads TGTGCCATTTCAGGAAACACTGAAGCTTTCTTT. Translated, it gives CAISGNTEAFF.

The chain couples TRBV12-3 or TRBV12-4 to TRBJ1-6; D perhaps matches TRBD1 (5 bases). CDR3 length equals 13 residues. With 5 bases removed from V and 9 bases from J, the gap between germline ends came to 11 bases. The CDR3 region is CASSNLGGSPLHF. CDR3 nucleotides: TGTGCCAGCAGTAACCTGGGGGGTTCACCCCTCCACTTT.

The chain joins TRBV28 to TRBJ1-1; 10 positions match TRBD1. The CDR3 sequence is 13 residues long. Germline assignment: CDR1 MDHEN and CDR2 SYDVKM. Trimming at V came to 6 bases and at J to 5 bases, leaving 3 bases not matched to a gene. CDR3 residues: CASSPDRGTEAFF. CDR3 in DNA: TGTGCCAGCAGCCCGGACAGGGGGACTGAAGCTTTCTTT.

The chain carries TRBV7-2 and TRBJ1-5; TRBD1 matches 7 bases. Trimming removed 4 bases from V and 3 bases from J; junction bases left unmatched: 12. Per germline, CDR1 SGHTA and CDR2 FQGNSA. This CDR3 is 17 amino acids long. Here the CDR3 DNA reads TGTGCCAGCAGCTCACGCTCGACAGGGCCTAACAATCAGCCCCAGCATTTT. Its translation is CASSSRSTGPNNQPQHF.

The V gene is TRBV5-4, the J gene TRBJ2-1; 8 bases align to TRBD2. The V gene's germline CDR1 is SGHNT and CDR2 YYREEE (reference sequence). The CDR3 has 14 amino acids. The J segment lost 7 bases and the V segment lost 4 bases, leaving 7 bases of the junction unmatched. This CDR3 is CASSRSGVRNEQFF. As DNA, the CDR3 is TGTGCCAGCAGCCGTAGCGGGGTTAGGAATGAGCAGTTCTTC. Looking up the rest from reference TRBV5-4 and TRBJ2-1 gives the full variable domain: ETGVTQSPTHLIKTRGQQVTLRCSSQSGHNTVSWYQQALGQGPQFIFQYYREEENGRGNFPPRFSGLQFPNYSSELNVNALELDDSALYLCASSRSGVRNEQFFGPGTRLTVL.

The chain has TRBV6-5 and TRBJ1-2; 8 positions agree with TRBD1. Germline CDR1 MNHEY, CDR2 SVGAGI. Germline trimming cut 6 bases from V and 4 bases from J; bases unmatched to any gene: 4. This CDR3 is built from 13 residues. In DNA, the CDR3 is TGTGCCAGCAGAGGACAGGGAAGCTATGGCTACACCTTC. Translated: CASRGQGSYGYTF.